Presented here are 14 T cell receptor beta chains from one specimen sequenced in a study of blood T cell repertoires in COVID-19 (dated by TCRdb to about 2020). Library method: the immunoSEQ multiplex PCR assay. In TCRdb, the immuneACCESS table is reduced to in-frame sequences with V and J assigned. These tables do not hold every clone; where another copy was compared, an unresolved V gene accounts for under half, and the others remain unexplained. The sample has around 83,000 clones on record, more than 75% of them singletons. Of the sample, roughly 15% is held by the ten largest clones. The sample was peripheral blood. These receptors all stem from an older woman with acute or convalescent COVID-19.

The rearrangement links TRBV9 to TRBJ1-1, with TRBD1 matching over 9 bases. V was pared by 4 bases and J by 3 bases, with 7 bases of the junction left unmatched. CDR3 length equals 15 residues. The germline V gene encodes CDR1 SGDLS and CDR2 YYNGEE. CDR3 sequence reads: CASSTSGQGYTEAFF. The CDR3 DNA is TGTGCCAGCAGCACCTCGGGACAGGGATACACTGAAGCTTTCTTT.

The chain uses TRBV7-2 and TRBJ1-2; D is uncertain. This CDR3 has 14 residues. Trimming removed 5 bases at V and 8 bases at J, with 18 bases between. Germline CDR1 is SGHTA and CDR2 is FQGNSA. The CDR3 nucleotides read TGTGCCAGCAGCCTAGAACTGGTAACGGGGGGCTACACCTTC. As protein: CASSLELVTGGYTF.

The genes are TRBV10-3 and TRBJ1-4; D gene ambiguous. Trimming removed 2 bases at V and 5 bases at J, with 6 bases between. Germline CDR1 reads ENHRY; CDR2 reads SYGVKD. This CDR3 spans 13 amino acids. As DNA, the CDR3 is TGTGCCATCAGTGAGGCCAGAAATGAAAAACTGTTTTTT. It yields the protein CAISEARNEKLFF.

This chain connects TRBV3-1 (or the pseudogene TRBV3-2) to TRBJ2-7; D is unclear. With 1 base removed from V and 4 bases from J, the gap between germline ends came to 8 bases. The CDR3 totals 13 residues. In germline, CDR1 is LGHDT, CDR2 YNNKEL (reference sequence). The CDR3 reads CASSQGFLYEQYV. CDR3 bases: TGTGCCAGCAGCCAAGGTTTCCTGTACGAGCAGTACGTC.

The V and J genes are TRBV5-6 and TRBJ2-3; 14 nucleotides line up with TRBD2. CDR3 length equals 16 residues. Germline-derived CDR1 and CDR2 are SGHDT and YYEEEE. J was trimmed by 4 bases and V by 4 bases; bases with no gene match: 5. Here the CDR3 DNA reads TGTGCCAGCAGCATAGGACTAGCGGGAGGTTCAGATACGCAGTATTTT. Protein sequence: CASSIGLAGGSDTQYF.

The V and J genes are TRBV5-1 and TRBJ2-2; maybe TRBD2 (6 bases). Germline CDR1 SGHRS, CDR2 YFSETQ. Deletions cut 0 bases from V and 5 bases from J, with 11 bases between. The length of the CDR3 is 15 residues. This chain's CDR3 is CASSLDRGWTGELFF. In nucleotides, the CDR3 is TGCGCCAGCAGCTTGGATCGGGGGTGGACCGGGGAGCTGTTTTTT.

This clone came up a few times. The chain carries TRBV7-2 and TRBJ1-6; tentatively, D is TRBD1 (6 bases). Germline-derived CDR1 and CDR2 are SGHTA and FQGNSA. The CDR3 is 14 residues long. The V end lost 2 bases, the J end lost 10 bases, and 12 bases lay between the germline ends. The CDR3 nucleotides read TGTGCCAGCAGCTTAACCAGGGGCGGCTCACCCCTCCACTTT. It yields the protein CASSLTRGGSPLHF.

CDR3 coding DNA: TGTGCCAGCAGCCCCCCTCTAGGAGAGACCCAGTACTTC. It codes for CASSPPLGETQYF. The chain is built from TRBV11-2 and TRBJ2-5; D call uncertain. V was pared by 5 bases and J by 4 bases, with 11 bases between. The CDR3 contains 13 residues. Germline loops: CDR1 SGHAT, CDR2 FQNNGV. Full variable domain (missing parts from reference TRBV11-2 and TRBJ2-5): EAGVAQSPRYKIIEKRQSVAFWCNPISGHATLYWYQQILGQGPKLLIQFQNNGVVDDSQLPKDRFSAERLKGVDSTLKIQPAKLEDSAVYLCASSPPLGETQYFGPGTRLLVL.

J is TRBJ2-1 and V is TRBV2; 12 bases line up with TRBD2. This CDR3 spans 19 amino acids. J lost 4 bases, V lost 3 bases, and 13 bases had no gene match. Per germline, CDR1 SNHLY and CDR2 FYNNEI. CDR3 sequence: CASSDRQGVLAGGYNEQFF. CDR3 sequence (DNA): TGTGCCAGCAGTGATCGACAGGGTGTACTAGCGGGGGGATACAATGAGCAGTTCTTC.

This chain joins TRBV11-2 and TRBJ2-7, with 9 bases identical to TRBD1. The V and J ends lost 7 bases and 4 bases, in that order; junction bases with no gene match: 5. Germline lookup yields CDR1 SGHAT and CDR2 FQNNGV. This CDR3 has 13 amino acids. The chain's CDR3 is CASKSGQGYEQYV. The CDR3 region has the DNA TGTGCCAGCAAGTCGGGACAGGGATACGAGCAGTACGTC.

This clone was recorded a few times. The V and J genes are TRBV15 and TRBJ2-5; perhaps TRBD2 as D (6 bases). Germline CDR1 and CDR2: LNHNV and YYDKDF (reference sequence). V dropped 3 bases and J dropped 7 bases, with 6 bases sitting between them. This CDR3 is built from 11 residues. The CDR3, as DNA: TGTGCCACCAGCAGGGGGGGGACCCAGTACTTC. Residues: CATSRGGTQYF.

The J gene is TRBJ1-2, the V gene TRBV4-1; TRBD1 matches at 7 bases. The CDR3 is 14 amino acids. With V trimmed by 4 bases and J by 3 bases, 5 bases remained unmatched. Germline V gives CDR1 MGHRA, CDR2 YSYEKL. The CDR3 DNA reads TGCGCCAGCAGCCCGCCCGGGACAGACTATGGCTACACCTTC. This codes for CASSPPGTDYGYTF.

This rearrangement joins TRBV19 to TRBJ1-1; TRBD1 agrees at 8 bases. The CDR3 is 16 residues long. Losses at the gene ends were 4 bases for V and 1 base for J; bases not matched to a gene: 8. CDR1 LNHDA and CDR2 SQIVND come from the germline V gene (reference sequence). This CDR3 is CASSTFGQGGNTEAFF. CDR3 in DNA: TGTGCCAGTAGTACATTTGGACAGGGCGGGAACACTGAAGCTTTCTTT.

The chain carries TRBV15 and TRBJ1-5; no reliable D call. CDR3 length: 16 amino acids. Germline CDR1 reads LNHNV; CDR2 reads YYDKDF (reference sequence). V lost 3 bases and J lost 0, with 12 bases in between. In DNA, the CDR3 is TGTGCCACCAGCAGTTCTAGGGAGAATAGCAATCAGCCCCAGCATTTT. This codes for CATSSSRENSNQPQHF.